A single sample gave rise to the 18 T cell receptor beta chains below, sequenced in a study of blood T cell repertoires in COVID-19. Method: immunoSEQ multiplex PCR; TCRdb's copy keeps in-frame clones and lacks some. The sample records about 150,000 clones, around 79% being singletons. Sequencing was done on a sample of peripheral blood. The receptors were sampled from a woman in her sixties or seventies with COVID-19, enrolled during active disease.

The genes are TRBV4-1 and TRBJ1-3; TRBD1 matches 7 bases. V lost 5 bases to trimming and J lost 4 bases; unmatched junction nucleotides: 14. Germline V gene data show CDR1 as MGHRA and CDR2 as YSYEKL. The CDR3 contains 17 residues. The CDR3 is CASSEGRGRSRGNTIYF. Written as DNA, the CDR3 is TGCGCCAGCAGCGAAGGGAGGGGGCGCTCTCGGGGAAACACCATATATTTT.

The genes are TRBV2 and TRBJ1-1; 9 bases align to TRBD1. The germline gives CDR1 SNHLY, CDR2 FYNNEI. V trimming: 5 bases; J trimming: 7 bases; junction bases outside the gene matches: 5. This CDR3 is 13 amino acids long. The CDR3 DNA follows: TGTGCCAGCAGTTGGACAGGGGAGCTTGAAGCTTTCTTT. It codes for CASSWTGELEAFF.

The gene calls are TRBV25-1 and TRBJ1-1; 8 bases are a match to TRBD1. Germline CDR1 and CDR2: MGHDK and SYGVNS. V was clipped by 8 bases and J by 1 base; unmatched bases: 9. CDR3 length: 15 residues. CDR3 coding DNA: TGTGCCAGCTCCGCCTCAGGGGGCTGGAACACTGAAGCTTTCTTT. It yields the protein CASSASGGWNTEAFF.

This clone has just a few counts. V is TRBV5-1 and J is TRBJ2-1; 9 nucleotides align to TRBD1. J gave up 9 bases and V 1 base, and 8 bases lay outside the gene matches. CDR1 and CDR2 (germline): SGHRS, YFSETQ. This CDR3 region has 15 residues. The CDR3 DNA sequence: TGCGCCAGCAGCTTGATACAGGGGGCTAACACTGAGCAGTTCTTC. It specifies CASSLIQGANTEQFF.

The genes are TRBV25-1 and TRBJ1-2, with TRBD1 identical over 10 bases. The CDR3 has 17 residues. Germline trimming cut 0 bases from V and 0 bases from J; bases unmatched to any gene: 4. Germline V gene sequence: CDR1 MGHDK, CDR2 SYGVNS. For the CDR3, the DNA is TGTGCCAGCAGTGAATACTCCGGACAGGGGGCTAACTATGGCTACACCTTC. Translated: CASSEYSGQGANYGYTF.

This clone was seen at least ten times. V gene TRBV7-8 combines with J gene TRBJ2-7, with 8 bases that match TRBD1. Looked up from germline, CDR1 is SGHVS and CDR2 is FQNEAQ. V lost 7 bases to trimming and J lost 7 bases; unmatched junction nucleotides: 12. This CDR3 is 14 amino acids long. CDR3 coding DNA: TGTGCCAGCACCACCCGGACAGGGCAGAGGGAGCAGTACTTC. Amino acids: CASTTRTGQREQYF.

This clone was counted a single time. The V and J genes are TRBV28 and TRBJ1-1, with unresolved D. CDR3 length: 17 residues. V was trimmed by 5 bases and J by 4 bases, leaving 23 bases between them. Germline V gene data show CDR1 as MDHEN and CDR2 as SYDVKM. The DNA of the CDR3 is TGTGCCAGCAGTATTTCCGGGTCCCGGCGTGCGGGCACTGAAGCTTTCTTT. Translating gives CASSISGSRRAGTEAFF.

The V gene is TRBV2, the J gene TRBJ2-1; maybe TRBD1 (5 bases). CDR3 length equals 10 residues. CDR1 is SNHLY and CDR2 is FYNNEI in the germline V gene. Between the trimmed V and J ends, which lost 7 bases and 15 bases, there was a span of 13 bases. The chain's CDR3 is CASTGPAWFF. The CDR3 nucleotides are TGTGCCAGCACAGGGCCAGCTTGGTTCTTC.

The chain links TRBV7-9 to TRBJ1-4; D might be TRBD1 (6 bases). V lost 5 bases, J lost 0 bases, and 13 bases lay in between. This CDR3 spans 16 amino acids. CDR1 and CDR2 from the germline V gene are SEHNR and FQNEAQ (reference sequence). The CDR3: CASSQMTGATNEKLFF. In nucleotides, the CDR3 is TGTGCCAGCAGCCAGATGACAGGCGCAACTAATGAAAAACTGTTTTTT.

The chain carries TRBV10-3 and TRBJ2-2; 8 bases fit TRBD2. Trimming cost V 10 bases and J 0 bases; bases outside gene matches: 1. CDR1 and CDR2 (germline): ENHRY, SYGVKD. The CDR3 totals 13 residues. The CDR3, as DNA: TGTGCCACACTAGCGGCGAACACCGGGGAGCTGTTTTTT. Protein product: CATLAANTGELFF.

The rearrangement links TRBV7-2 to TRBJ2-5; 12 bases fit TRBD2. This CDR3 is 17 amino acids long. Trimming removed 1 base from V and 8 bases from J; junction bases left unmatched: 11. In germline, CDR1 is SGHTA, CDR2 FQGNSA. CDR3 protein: CASSLELAASGGVTQYF. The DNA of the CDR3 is TGTGCCAGCAGCTTAGAGCTAGCGGCTAGCGGGGGGGTAACCCAGTACTTC.

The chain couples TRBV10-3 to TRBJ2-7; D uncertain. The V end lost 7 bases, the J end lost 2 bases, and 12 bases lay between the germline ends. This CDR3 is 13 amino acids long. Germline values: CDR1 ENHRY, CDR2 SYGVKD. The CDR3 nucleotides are TGTGCCATCACCCACTCGCGGACCTACGAGCAGTACTTC. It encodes CAITHSRTYEQYF.

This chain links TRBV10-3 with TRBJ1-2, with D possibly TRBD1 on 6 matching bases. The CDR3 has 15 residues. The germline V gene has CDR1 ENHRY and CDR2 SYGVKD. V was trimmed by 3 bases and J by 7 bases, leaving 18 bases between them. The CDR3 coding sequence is TGTGCCATCAGTGATCAACAGGGAGGGTCGTTTGGCTACACCTTC. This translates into CAISDQQGGSFGYTF.

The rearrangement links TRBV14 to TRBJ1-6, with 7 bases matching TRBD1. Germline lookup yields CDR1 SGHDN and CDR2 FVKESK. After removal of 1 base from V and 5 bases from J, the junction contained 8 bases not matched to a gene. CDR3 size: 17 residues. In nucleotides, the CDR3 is TGTGCCAGCAGCCAAGTTGCAGGGGGATTCCATAATTCACCCCTCCACTTT. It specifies CASSQVAGGFHNSPLHF.

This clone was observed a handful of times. The CDR3 sequence: CASIYADRGGEKLFF. The CDR3 DNA reads TGTGCCAGCATCTATGCGGACAGGGGAGGCGAAAAACTGTTTTTT. This sequence joins TRBV28 and TRBJ1-4, with 9 positions matching TRBD1. This CDR3 has 15 residues. Germline CDR1 and CDR2: MDHEN and SYDVKM. J gave up 8 bases and V 7 bases, and 11 bases lay outside the gene matches. Complete variable domain (other parts from reference TRBV28 and TRBJ1-4): DVKVTQSSRYLVKRTGEKVFLECVQDMDHENMFWYRQDPGLGLRLIYFSYDVKMKEKGDIPEGYSVSREKKERFSLILESASTNQTSMYLCASIYADRGGEKLFFGSGTQLSVL.

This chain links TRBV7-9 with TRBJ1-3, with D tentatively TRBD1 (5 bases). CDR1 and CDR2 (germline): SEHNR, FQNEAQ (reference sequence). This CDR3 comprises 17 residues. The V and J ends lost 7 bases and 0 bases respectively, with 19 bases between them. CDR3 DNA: TGTGCCAGCACGTACTGGGGGGGATCCGCCTCTGGAAACACCATATATTTT. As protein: CASTYWGGSASGNTIYF.

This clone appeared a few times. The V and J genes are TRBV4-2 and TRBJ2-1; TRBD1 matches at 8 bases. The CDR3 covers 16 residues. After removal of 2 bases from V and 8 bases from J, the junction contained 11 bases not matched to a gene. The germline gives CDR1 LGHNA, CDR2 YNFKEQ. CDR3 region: CASSQTGQGFRDEQFF. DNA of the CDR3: TGTGCCAGCAGCCAAACTGGACAGGGTTTCCGAGATGAGCAGTTCTTC.

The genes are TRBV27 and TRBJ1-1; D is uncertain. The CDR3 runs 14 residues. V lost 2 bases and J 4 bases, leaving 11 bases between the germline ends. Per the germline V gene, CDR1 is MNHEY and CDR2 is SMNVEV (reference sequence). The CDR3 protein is CASSLRGGITEAFF. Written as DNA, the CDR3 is TGTGCCAGCAGTTTACGGGGAGGGATCACTGAAGCTTTCTTT.